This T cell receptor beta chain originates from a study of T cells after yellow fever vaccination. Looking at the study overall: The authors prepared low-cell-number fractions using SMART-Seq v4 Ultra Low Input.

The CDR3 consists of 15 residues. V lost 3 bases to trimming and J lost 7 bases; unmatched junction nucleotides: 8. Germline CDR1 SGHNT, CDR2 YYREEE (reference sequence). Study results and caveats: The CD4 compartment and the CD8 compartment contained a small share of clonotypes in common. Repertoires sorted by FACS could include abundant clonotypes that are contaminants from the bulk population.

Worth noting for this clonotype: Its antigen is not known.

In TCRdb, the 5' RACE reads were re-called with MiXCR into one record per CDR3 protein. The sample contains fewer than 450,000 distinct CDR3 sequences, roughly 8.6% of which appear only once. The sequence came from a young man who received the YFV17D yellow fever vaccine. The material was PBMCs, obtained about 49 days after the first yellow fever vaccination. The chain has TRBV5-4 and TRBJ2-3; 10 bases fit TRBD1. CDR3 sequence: CASSSGQGERYTQYF. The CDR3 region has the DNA TGTGCCAGCAGCTCCGGACAGGGGGAGAGGTATACGCAGTATTTT.